What follows is one TCR beta chain and its context. What it binds is not known. The data stem from a study of T cell repertoires in cytomegalovirus infection. Via MiXCR, TCRdb re-called the reads, giving one row per CDR3 protein. Of hundreds of thousands of distinct CDR3 sequences in the sample, approximately 31% were seen once. Sequenced material: cultured CD8+ T cells from PBMCs, taken from culture after CMV antigen stimulation. The TCR originated in a human donor in good health (CMV status not recorded). Some clones in this sample may be carry-over from other donors' samples.

CDR3 nucleotides: TGTGCCAGCAGGGACTACGCGAACACCGGGGAGCTGTTTTTT. It encodes CASRDYANTGELFF. The chain recombines TRBV4-2 with TRBJ2-2, with D perhaps matching TRBD2 (6 bases). The CDR3 totals 14 residues. Germline CDR1 LGHNA, CDR2 YNFKEQ. Trimming stripped 6 bases from V and 0 bases from J, with 8 bases between.